The source of this TCR beta chain is a study of T-cell reconstitution after alpha-beta-depleted transplantation in children. Study outcomes and limitations: Day-60 TCRbeta diversity that was high in some patients was derived from surviving recipient T cells and thymic progenitors. Among T cells one year after transplant, newly produced cells accounted for most counts and diversity. Reported findings indicate that, about two months after transplant, alpha-beta T cells came from several hundred expanded clones, which were derived from non-depleted graft cells.

This clonotype was recorded many times. Antigen unknown. A library of TCRbeta sequences, prepared with unique molecular identifiers, was generated. TCRdb reprocessed the PCR reads via MiXCR and lists one record per CDR3 protein. The repertoire has roughly 790,000 distinct CDR3 sequences, 16% of them found once; the top ten carry around 4.5%. V gave up 5 bases and J gave up 2 bases; unmatched junction bases: 7. The CDR3 is made up of 15 amino acids. Source: PBMCs, mostly from graft donor cells, taken 360 days after TCRalphabeta/CD19-depleted stem cell transplant. The sequence came from a male patient aged 10 to 17 who had a stem cell transplant for acute lymphoblastic leukemia, so the T cells may come from the graft donor. The gene calls are TRBV12-3 or TRBV12-4 and TRBJ2-5, with TRBD1 identical over 8 bases. Written as DNA, the CDR3 is TGTGCCAGCAGTCCTTGGACAGGGATACAAGAGACCCAGTACTTC. Residues: CASSPWTGIQETQYF.